Following are 8 T cell receptor beta chains from one sample sequenced in a study of T-cell memory formation after mild COVID-19. TCRdb reanalysed the 5' RACE reads using MiXCR and keeps one entry per CDR3 protein. This table holds about 360,000 distinct CDR3 sequences, 13% to 15% found once. The specimen was PBMCs or a T cell subset sorted from them (not recorded which). Receptors originate from a man younger than 35 who had mild COVID-19 (a few samples of this study predate the infection). Cell type and time point are not known.

The CDR3 coding sequence is TGCGCCAGCAGCCTGGGACAGGGGGTAGGTCTGAACACTGAAGCTTTCTTT. Its protein is CASSLGQGVGLNTEAFF. The chain recombines TRBV5-1 with TRBJ1-1; 11 bases fit TRBD1. J gave up 0 bases and V 4 bases, and 8 bases lay outside the gene matches. Looked up from germline, CDR1 is SGHRS and CDR2 is YFSETQ. CDR3 length: 17 amino acids.

CDR3 protein: CASSLGSVSEAFF. The CDR3 DNA reads as TGTGCCAGCAGCTTAGGATCTGTTTCTGAAGCTTTCTTT. V is TRBV7-6 and J is TRBJ1-1; D is uncertain. V lost 1 base and J lost 6, with 9 bases in between. Germline V gene data show CDR1 as SGHVS and CDR2 as FNYEAQ. The CDR3 spans 13 residues.

The rearrangement joins TRBV4-1 to TRBJ1-5; D not certain. The CDR3 spans 13 residues. Germline lookup yields CDR1 MGHRA and CDR2 YSYEKL. The V end lost 0 bases, the J end lost 5 bases, and 5 bases lay between the germline ends. The CDR3 DNA sequence: TGCGCCAGCAGCCAAGATAGTTATCAGCCCCAGCATTTT. This gives the protein CASSQDSYQPQHF.

The sample holds a few counts of this clonotype. V and J are TRBV7-9 and TRBJ1-1; D is perhaps TRBD1 (5 bases). Germline V gene lookup returns CDR1 SEHNR and CDR2 FQNEAQ (reference sequence). The CDR3 is made up of 14 amino acids. The V end lost 2 bases, the J end lost 4 bases, and 11 bases lay between the germline ends. The CDR3 sequence: CASSLQSGTTEAFF. CDR3 nucleotides: TGTGCCAGCAGCTTACAATCGGGGACCACTGAAGCTTTCTTT.

The chain joins TRBV15 to TRBJ1-2; D is unclear. CDR1 is LNHNV, CDR2 YYDKDF, per germline (reference sequence). This CDR3 region has 13 residues. With 2 bases removed from V and 8 bases from J, the gap between germline ends came to 12 bases. The CDR3 sequence: CATSRMADMGYTF. The CDR3 DNA is TGTGCCACCAGCAGAATGGCCGATATGGGCTACACCTTC.

V usage is TRBV21-1 and J usage is TRBJ2-1; the DNA was not compared with TRBD2, the D call given in the table. TRBV21-1 is termed a pseudogene. The CDR3 contains 15 residues. The CDR3 region has the DNA TGTGCCAGCAGCACCTCGTTACTAGCGGAACTTGAGCAGTTCTTC. Its protein product is CASSTSLLAELEQFF.

The sample holds many counts of this clonotype. The J gene is TRBJ2-4, the V gene TRBV25-1; D may be TRBD2 (5 bases). The CDR3 runs to 11 residues. Per the germline V gene, CDR1 is MGHDK and CDR2 is SYGVNS. V shed 3 bases and J shed 11 bases, with 8 bases lying between them. CDR3 in amino acids: CASSDGEFQYF. Written as DNA, the CDR3 is TGTGCCAGCAGTGACGGGGAATTTCAGTACTTC.

J is TRBJ1-1 and V is TRBV12-3 or TRBV12-4, with D unresolved. The CDR3 covers 16 residues. The ends were cut back, 7 bases at V and 7 bases at J, with 25 bases in the middle. This chain's CDR3 is CASTLSGVGVHGEAFF. The DNA for the CDR3 is TGTGCCAGCACCCTCAGCGGAGTTGGGGTTCACGGTGAAGCTTTCTTT.